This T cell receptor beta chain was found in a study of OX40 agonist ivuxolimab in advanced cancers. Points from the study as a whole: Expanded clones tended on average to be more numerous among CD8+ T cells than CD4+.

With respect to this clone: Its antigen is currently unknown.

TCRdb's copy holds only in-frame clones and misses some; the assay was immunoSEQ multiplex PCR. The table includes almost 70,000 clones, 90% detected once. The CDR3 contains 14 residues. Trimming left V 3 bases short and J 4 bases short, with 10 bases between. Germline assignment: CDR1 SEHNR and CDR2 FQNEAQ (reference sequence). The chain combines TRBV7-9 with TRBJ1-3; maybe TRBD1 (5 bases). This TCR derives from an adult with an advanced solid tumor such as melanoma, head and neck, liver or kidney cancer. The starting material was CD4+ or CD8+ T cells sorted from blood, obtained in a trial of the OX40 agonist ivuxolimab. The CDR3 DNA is TGTGCCAGCAGCTTTGGGGGGTCGGGAAACACCATATATTTT. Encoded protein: CASSFGGSGNTIYF.